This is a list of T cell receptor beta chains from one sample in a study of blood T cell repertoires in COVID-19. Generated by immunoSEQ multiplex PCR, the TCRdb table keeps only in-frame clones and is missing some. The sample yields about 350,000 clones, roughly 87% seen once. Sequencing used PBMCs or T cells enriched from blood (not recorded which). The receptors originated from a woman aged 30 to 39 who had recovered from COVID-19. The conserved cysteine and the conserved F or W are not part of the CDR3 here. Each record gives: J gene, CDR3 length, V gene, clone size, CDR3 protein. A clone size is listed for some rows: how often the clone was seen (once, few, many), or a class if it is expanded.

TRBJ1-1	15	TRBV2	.	ASSAGTGRAQDTEAF
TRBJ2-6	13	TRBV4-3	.	ASSQGTAGANVLT
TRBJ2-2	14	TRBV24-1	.	ATSVARGPATGELF
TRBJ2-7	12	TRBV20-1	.	SASRGQGAREQY
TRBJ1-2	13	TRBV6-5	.	ASSYSRAANYGYT
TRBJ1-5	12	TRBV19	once	ASSADRSNQPQH
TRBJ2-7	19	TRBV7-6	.	ASSPTLGTPGQGPDSYEQY
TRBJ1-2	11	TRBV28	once	ASRNGLLYGYT
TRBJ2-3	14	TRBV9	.	ASSATLAVSTDTQY
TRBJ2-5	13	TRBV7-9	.	ASSSGTGGPQTQY
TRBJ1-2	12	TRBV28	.	ASRAPGTLSDYT
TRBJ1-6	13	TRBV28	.	ASRLSRGLNSPLH
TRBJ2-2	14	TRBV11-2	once	ASSSFWGGPTGELF
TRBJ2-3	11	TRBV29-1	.	SVAGQNTDTQY
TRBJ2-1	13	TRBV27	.	ASSSGQGVYNEQF
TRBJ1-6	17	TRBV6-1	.	ASSAKGGQGASYNSPLH
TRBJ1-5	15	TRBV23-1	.	ASKNLGQTFSNQPQH
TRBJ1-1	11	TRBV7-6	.	ASSLGQNTEAF
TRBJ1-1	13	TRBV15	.	ATSREGQPNTEAF
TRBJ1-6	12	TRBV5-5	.	ASSSSPTLSPLH
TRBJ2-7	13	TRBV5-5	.	ASSFQTGRTYEQY
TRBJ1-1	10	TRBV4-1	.	ASSQRQTEAF
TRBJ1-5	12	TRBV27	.	ASSFPGSNQPQH
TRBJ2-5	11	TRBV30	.	ARGAGGQETQY
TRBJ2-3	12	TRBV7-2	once	ASSLDVYTDTQY
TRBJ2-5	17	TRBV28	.	ASSFWPGTSGGSQETQY
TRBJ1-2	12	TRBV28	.	ASRTPGRGGGYT
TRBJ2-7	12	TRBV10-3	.	ATMGREGSYEQY
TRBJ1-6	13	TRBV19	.	ASSISRLGDSPLH
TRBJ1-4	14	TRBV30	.	AWSLFAQGRNEKLF
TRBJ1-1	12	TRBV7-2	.	ASSLGGENTEAF
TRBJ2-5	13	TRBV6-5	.	AIAGLAGGSETQY
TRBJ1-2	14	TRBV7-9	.	ASSPGASTYNYGYT
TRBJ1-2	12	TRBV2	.	ASSAWGSDYGYT
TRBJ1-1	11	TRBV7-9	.	ASSLDSGLAAF
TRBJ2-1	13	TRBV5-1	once	ASSSSSGGDNEQF
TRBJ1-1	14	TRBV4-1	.	ASSQRFEGTNTEAF
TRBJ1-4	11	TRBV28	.	ASATGTNEKLF
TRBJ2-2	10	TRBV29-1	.	SVTGYTGELF
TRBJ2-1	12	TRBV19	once	ASSSLAGAIGQF
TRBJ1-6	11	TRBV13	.	ASSLQADSPLH
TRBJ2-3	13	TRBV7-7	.	ASSLLAGATDTQY
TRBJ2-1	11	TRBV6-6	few	ASSSTGVHEQF
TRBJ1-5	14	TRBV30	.	AWSPISWRDDQPQH